This record concerns one T cell receptor beta chain sequence. Its antigen remains unidentified. This record belongs to a study of shared clonotypes between healthy human individuals. Points from the study as a whole: Large sequencing depth failed to make sorted-subset sequencing complete, rarefaction showed.

The table came from immunoSEQ multiplex PCR; TCRdb's copy has only in-frame clones and leaves some out. The table records roughly 2.4 million clones, nearly 97% of them present only once. This CDR3 has 17 amino acids. Germline V gives CDR1 SGHNT, CDR2 YYREEE (reference sequence). The ends lost 7 bases at V and 0 bases at J; junction bases unmatched: 13. The chain couples TRBV5-4 to TRBJ2-1; 7 bases agree with TRBD2. Sequenced sample: naive CD4+ T cells sorted from blood. The subset was: CD45RA+ positively selected. The TCR originated in a man between 18 and 35 years old in good health. The CDR3 nucleotides are TGTGCCAGCCACCGTCCCCTGGGCGGGAGCTCCTACAATGAGCAGTTCTTC. As protein: CASHRPLGGSSYNEQFF.